This passage covers 31 T cell receptor beta chains from one sample sequenced in a study of CD8+CD57+ T cells in acquired aplastic anemia. Genomic DNA provided the template from which TCR beta VDJ and CDR3 profiles were obtained. TCRdb reanalysed the reads using MiXCR and keeps one entry per CDR3 protein. Seen here are around 290,000 distinct CDR3 sequences, about 50% observed once, and the top ten hold around 1.3%. Patients selected for sequencing had displayed CD8+CD57+ cell expansion by flow cytometry. Sample: sorted CD4+, CD8+, or CD8+CD57+ T cells (not recorded which) from PBMCs. These receptors came from a human donor with aplastic anemia.

Worth noting for this clonotype: Relative to the germline gene, one junction end is altered; a read error may explain this. V usage is TRBV10-3 and J usage is TRBJ1-1; 8 bases agree with TRBD1. CDR1 is ENHRY, CDR2 SYGVKD, per germline. CDR3 length equals 14 residues. The CDR3 region is CAIRQGAGDTETFF. Here the CDR3 DNA reads TGTGCCATCAGGCAGGGGGCGGGGGACACTGAAACTTTCTTT.

This chain uses TRBV7-3 with TRBJ2-2; unclear D gene. CDR3 length: 10 residues. Trimming pared 7 bases from V and 6 bases from J, leaving 3 bases between. The germline CDR1 and CDR2 sequences are SGHTA and FQGTGA. CDR3 DNA: TGTGCCAGCACCGCCGGGGAGCTGTTTTTT. It yields the protein CASTAGELFF.

V and J are TRBV15 and TRBJ1-5, with D unresolved. With 7 bases removed from V and 4 bases from J, the gap between germline ends came to 14 bases. This CDR3 has 14 residues. Germline values: CDR1 LNHNV, CDR2 YYDKDF (reference sequence). The CDR3 DNA is TGTGCCACCACCTACTACCCGGCTAATCAGCCCCAGCATTTT. Translated: CATTYYPANQPQHF.

The chain is built from TRBV9 and TRBJ2-7, with TRBD2 matching 12 bases. The trim removed 0 bases at V and 3 bases at J, leaving 10 bases unmatched. Looked up from germline, CDR1 is SGDLS and CDR2 is YYNGEE. This CDR3 region has 18 residues. Here the CDR3 reads CASSVAATSGSGGYEQYF. DNA for the CDR3: TGTGCCAGCAGCGTAGCTGCGACTAGCGGGAGTGGAGGCTACGAGCAGTACTTC.

The rearrangement joins TRBV29-1 to TRBJ1-2; D is ambiguous. This CDR3 spans 12 amino acids. The V end was cut by 4 bases, the J end by 1 base, with 7 bases between. Looked up from germline, CDR1 is SQVTM and CDR2 is ANQGSEA. The CDR3 bases are TGCAGCGTTGCCGACCTTAACTATGGCTACACCTTC. It translates to CSVADLNYGYTF.

This chain uses TRBV4-2 with TRBJ1-2; D is perhaps TRBD1 (6 bases). Germline-derived CDR1 and CDR2 are LGHNA and YNFKEQ. V lost 6 bases, J lost 2 bases, and 19 bases lay in between. The CDR3 extends over 16 amino acids. The CDR3 is CASSYEPGHNNYGYTF. DNA of the CDR3: TGTGCCAGCAGTTACGAACCGGGACACAACAACTATGGCTACACCTTC.

CDR3 coding DNA: TGCAGTGCTAGAGATGTAACCCCGGGGACAGATACGCAGTATTTT. This encodes CSARDVTPGTDTQYF. The chain is built from TRBV20-1 and TRBJ2-3; a possible D gene is TRBD2 (5 bases). Trimming pared 0 bases from V and 3 bases from J, leaving 13 bases between. Germline lookup yields CDR1 DFQATT and CDR2 SNEGSKA (reference sequence). The CDR3 loop spans 15 amino acids.

This chain uses TRBV7-3 with TRBJ1-1; D gene ambiguous. The V end was cut by 3 bases, the J end by 1 base, with 12 bases between. This CDR3 has 15 residues. Germline loops: CDR1 SGHTA, CDR2 FQGTGA. Written as DNA, the CDR3 is TGTGCCAGCAGCTTCCTGCCCGGGGAGAACACTGAAGCTTTCTTT. Translation gives CASSFLPGENTEAFF.

The rearrangement joins TRBV7-6 to TRBJ2-2; 7 positions match TRBD1. The CDR3 has 16 residues. Unmatched junction bases numbered 7, after V lost 4 bases and J lost 2 bases. CDR1 and CDR2 from the germline V gene are SGHVS and FNYEAQ. The DNA of the CDR3 is TGTGCCAGCAGCTCCGACAGGGTAGGAAACACCGGGGAGCTGTTTTTT. This sequence encodes CASSSDRVGNTGELFF.

The rearrangement joins TRBV9 to TRBJ2-1; no clear D. The CDR3 spans 14 residues. Germline V gives CDR1 SGDLS, CDR2 YYNGEE. The V gene lost 0 bases and the J gene lost 1 base, with 5 bases spanning the gap. As DNA, the CDR3 is TGTGCCAGCAGCGTAGCTACTTCCTACAATGAGCAGTTCTTC. Residues: CASSVATSYNEQFF.

This clonotype was detected ten times or more. The V and J genes are TRBV4-1 and TRBJ2-5; 8 nucleotides agree with TRBD2. Germline V lookup: CDR1 MGHRA, CDR2 YSYEKL. With 1 base clipped from V and 2 bases from J, the junction kept 6 bases outside the gene matches. CDR3 length: 16 amino acids. The CDR3 DNA is TGCGCCAGCAGCCAAGGGAGCGGGAGTGGTCAAGAGACCCAGTACTTC. Its protein is CASSQGSGSGQETQYF.

This clonotype occurred many times. V is TRBV6-1 and J is TRBJ1-1; the D gene is possibly TRBD1 (5 bases). CDR3 length: 14 amino acids. V was pared by 2 bases and J by 5 bases, with 12 bases between. Germline CDR1 reads MNHNS; CDR2 reads SASEGT. The CDR3 loop is CASSESEGWTEAFF. CDR3 coding DNA: TGTGCCAGCAGTGAATCGGAGGGGTGGACTGAAGCTTTCTTT.

V usage is TRBV29-1 and J usage is TRBJ2-7; 7 bases are a match to TRBD1. Per germline, CDR1 SQVTM and CDR2 ANQGSEA. This CDR3 comprises 16 residues. J lost 1 base, V lost 3 bases, and 12 bases had no gene match. For the CDR3, the DNA is TGCAGCGTTGAGGACCTCGGGACAGCTCGATCCTACGAGCAGTACTTC. This codes for CSVEDLGTARSYEQYF.

This chain uses TRBV5-1 with TRBJ2-7; TRBD1 agrees at 7 bases. Germline trimming cut 2 bases from V and 5 bases from J; bases unmatched to any gene: 7. Per the germline V gene, CDR1 is SGHRS and CDR2 is YFSETQ. The CDR3 contains 14 residues. The CDR3 here is CASSLEGALDEQYF. The DNA for the CDR3 is TGCGCCAGCAGCTTAGAGGGGGCGTTGGACGAGCAGTACTTC.

This clonotype was picked up one time. V usage is TRBV20-1 and J usage is TRBJ2-7, with 8 bases matching TRBD2. CDR1 and CDR2 (germline): DFQATT, SNEGSKA (reference sequence). This CDR3 is built from 13 residues. Germline trimming cut 3 bases from V and 2 bases from J; bases unmatched to any gene: 3. CDR3 in amino acids: CSARGAGAYEQYF. In nucleotides, the CDR3 is TGCAGTGCTAGGGGAGCGGGGGCCTACGAGCAGTACTTC.

The genes are TRBV9 and TRBJ1-1; possible D gene TRBD1, 6 bases. The CDR3 covers 13 residues. In germline, CDR1 is SGDLS, CDR2 YYNGEE. Trimming left V 1 base short and J 4 bases short, with 8 bases between. The CDR3 DNA reads TGTGCCAGCAGCGTAACAGGGACCACTGAAGCTTTCTTT. This sequence encodes CASSVTGTTEAFF. Filled out from reference TRBV9 and TRBJ1-1, the complete variable domain reads DSGVTQTPKHLITATGQRVTLRCSPRSGDLSVYWYQQSLDQGLQFLIQYYNGEERAKGNILERFSAQQFPDLHSELNLSSLELGDSALYFCASSVTGTTEAFFGQGTRLTVV.

This clonotype was seen many times. The chain recombines TRBV7-8 with TRBJ2-2; 12 bases are a match to TRBD2. The CDR3 sequence is 16 residues long. V dropped 1 base and J dropped 4; count of bases not matched to a gene: 1. CDR1 and CDR2 from the germline V gene are SGHVS and FQNEAQ. CDR3 in DNA: TGTGCCAGCAGCTTAGGGACTAGCGGGGCCACCGGGGAGCTGTTTTTT. The encoded protein is CASSLGTSGATGELFF.

This clonotype was counted between two and nine times. This chain's CDR3 is CSGIAEETQYF. The CDR3 region has the DNA TGCAGTGGGATAGCGGAAGAGACCCAGTACTTC. The chain joins TRBV20-1 to TRBJ2-5; D is perhaps TRBD2 (6 bases). This CDR3 spans 11 amino acids. V lost 7 bases and J lost 3, with 9 bases in between. The germline CDR1 and CDR2 sequences are DFQATT and SNEGSKA (reference sequence).

DNA of the CDR3: TGCGCCAGCAGTGGGACAGGGACGAATCAGCCCCAGCATTTT. It encodes CASSGTGTNQPQHF. The rearrangement links TRBV10-2 to TRBJ1-5; 8 nucleotides align to TRBD1. The CDR3 contains 14 residues. Germline V gene data show CDR1 as WSHSY and CDR2 as SAAADI. J lost 4 bases, V lost 4 bases, and 3 bases had no gene match.

The chain recombines TRBV7-9 with TRBJ1-4; D ambiguous. This CDR3 has 13 residues. Trimming took off 5 bases at V and 7 bases at J, with 11 bases between the two ends. Germline CDR1 and CDR2: SEHNR and FQNEAQ (reference sequence). The CDR3 DNA sequence: TGTGCCAGCAGCCTCCCTCACGTTGAAAAACTGTTTTTT. Its translation is CASSLPHVEKLFF.

As concerns this clonotype: The junction departs from germline at one end; a sequencing error may be responsible. Here the CDR3 DNA reads TGTGCCAGCAGCTGGACAGGGTCCAGCACAGGTACGCAGTATTTT. It translates to CASSWTGSSTGTQYF. The V gene is TRBV7-3, the J gene TRBJ2-3, with 8 positions matching TRBD1. Germline CDR1 reads SGHTA; CDR2 reads FQGTGA. The CDR3 has 15 residues.

The chain joins TRBV7-8 to TRBJ1-1, with D maybe TRBD1 (5 bases). The V and J ends lost 6 bases and 6 bases respectively, with 14 bases between them. Germline-derived CDR1 and CDR2 are SGHVS and FQNEAQ. CDR3 length equals 13 residues. The CDR3 protein is CASSFMGRSEAFF. The CDR3 region has the DNA TGTGCCAGCAGTTTTATGGGGCGGTCTGAAGCTTTCTTT.

V and J are TRBV7-9 and TRBJ1-2; 8 positions match TRBD1. The junction had 1 base not matched to a gene; V was cut back by 3 bases and J by 1 base. The CDR3 has 14 residues. Per germline, CDR1 SEHNR and CDR2 FQNEAQ (reference sequence). The CDR3 sequence is CASSLDRDNYGYTF. DNA of the CDR3: TGTGCCAGCAGCTTGGACAGGGATAACTATGGCTACACCTTC.

The V gene is TRBV9, the J gene TRBJ2-7; 10 nucleotides align to TRBD1. Looked up from germline, CDR1 is SGDLS and CDR2 is YYNGEE. The CDR3 consists of 14 residues. J gave up 5 bases and V 4 bases, and 6 bases lay outside the gene matches. The CDR3 DNA follows: TGTGCCAGCAGCCACGGACAGGGGGTCGACGAGCAGTACTTC. As protein: CASSHGQGVDEQYF.

V gene TRBV20-1 combines with J gene TRBJ1-5; D is unresolved. The germline V gene encodes CDR1 DFQATT and CDR2 SNEGSKA (reference sequence). CDR3 length equals 12 residues. V was trimmed by 6 bases and J by 1 base, leaving 7 bases between them. The CDR3 sequence is CSAHDSNQPQHF. The CDR3 nucleotides are TGCAGTGCCCATGACAGCAATCAGCCCCAGCATTTT.

The CDR3 region has the DNA TGTGCCAGCAGTTGGGGACGCGGAGATACGCAGTATTTT. This gives the protein CASSWGRGDTQYF. The rearrangement links TRBV6-5 to TRBJ2-3, with D possibly being TRBD1 or TRBD2 (5 bases each). V was clipped by 4 bases and J by 5 bases, with 10 bases between them. The CDR3 is 13 residues long. Per the germline V gene, CDR1 is MNHEY and CDR2 is SVGAGI.

The rearrangement links TRBV20-1 to TRBJ2-7; TRBD1 aligns across 9 bases. The V and J ends lost 3 bases and 3 bases, in that order; junction bases with no gene match: 3. The CDR3 totals 13 residues. CDR1 DFQATT and CDR2 SNEGSKA come from the germline V gene (reference sequence). DNA of the CDR3: TGCAGTGCTAGGGGACAGGGAATCTACGAGCAGTACTTC. Encoded protein: CSARGQGIYEQYF.

This clonotype was recorded many times. The rearrangement links TRBV2 to TRBJ1-2, with D hard to call. This CDR3 comprises 13 residues. V lost 1 base, J lost 2 bases, and 5 bases lay in between. Germline CDR1 reads SNHLY; CDR2 reads FYNNEI. As DNA, the CDR3 is TGTGCCAGCAGTGAAGGTCAGAACTATGGCTACACCTTC. Translation: CASSEGQNYGYTF.

This clonotype came up many times. The genes are TRBV5-1 and TRBJ1-5, with a possible D match to TRBD1 (6 bases). The CDR3 loop spans 14 amino acids. The germline V and J ends were trimmed by 4 bases and 3 bases, with 11 bases remaining between them. The V gene's germline CDR1 is SGHRS and CDR2 YFSETQ. The CDR3 loop reads CASSPGDTNQPQHF. The CDR3, as DNA: TGCGCCAGCAGCCCTGGGGACACCAATCAGCCCCAGCATTTT.

The rearrangement links TRBV15 to TRBJ1-4; D is unresolved. Germline CDR1 is LNHNV and CDR2 is YYDKDF (reference sequence). The CDR3 contains 14 residues. Trimming left V 4 bases short and J 7 bases short, with 13 bases between. The CDR3 region is CATSTDGPAEKLFF. The CDR3 bases are TGTGCCACCAGCACGGACGGGCCAGCTGAAAAACTGTTTTTT.

In its sample, this clonotype was seen a few times. The rearrangement joins TRBV5-6 to TRBJ1-6; D is unresolved. The CDR3 totals 14 residues. Trimming pared 1 base from V and 11 bases from J, leaving 13 bases between. Germline V gene data show CDR1 as SGHDT and CDR2 as YYEEEE. CDR3 in DNA: TGTGCCAGCAGCTTGCCCTCCCTAATCACACCCCTCCACTTT. Protein product: CASSLPSLITPLHF.